Detailed here is one T cell receptor beta chain. Germline CDR1 and CDR2: SGHVS and FNYEAQ. The CDR3 has 16 residues. The J segment lost 7 bases and the V segment lost 5 bases, leaving 12 bases of the junction unmatched. Via MiXCR, TCRdb re-called the PCR reads, giving one row per CDR3 protein. The sample has 2,000 to 3,000 distinct CDR3 sequences, around 37% seen once. This sample was taken from a study of immune characterization of retroperitoneal liposarcoma. V gene TRBV7-6 combines with J gene TRBJ2-1, with 9 bases that match TRBD1. The sequence was obtained from a male donor with retroperitoneal liposarcoma. The material sequenced was tumor tissue. CDR3 nucleotide sequence: TGTGCCAGCAGCCCAACATCGGGACAGGGTAAGAATGAGCAGTTCTTC. This gives the protein CASSPTSGQGKNEQFF. The entire variable domain, with the rest obtained from reference TRBV7-6 and TRBJ2-1, is as follows: GAGVSQSPRYKVTKRGQDVALRCDPISGHVSLYWYRQALGQGPEFLTYFNYEAQQDKSGLPNDRFSAERPEGSISTLTIQRTEQRDSAMYRCASSPTSGQGKNEQFFGPGTRLTVL.